Listed below are T cell receptor beta chains from one sample, sequenced in a study of Ad26.COV2.S vaccination and SARS-CoV-2 variants. The protocol was immunoSEQ multiplex PCR, while the TCRdb copy is restricted to in-frame clones and leaves out a portion. The sample yields approximately 420,000 clones, roughly 88% seen once. The sample consisted of peripheral blood, taken in a trial of Ad26.COV2.S vaccine versus placebo. The receptors originated from a person between 18 and 60 years old who received the Ad26.COV2.S COVID-19 vaccine or a placebo. The CDR3 runs from the conserved cysteine through the conserved F or W. The order of the fields is clone size, V gene, CDR3 length, D gene, J gene, CDR3 protein, CDR3 DNA. A D gene is named only where the DNA matches it firmly. Size values are once, few and many counts, or a class for expanded clones, and some rows have none.

-	TRBV5-4	18	-	TRBJ2-6	CASSSELGPRSGANVLTF	TGTGCCAGCAGCTCGGAATTGGGTCCCCGCTCTGGGGCCAACGTCCTGACTTTC
-	TRBV18	15	-	TRBJ2-7	CASSPGQGSSYEQYF	TGTGCCAGCTCACCAGGGCAGGGCAGCTCCTACGAGCAGTACTTC
-	TRBV4-1	15	-	TRBJ1-6	CASSPGRLASSPLHF	TGCGCCAGCAGCCCAGGCCGCCTGGCCAGTTCACCCCTCCACTTT
-	TRBV18	11	-	TRBJ2-7	CASSPGTEQYF	TGTGCCAGCTCACCGGGGACAGAGCAGTACTTC
few	TRBV30	15	-	TRBJ1-3	CACRQGRGSGNTIYF	TGTGCCTGTCGCCAGGGACGGGGCTCTGGAAACACCATATATTTT
-	TRBV2	15	-	TRBJ1-5	CASRTVGGSNQPQHF	TGTGCCAGCAGGACAGTTGGGGGGTCTAATCAGCCCCAGCATTTT
-	TRBV11-2	15	TRBD1	TRBJ2-5	CASSPPGQGSKTQYF	TGTGCCAGCAGCCCTCCGGGACAGGGTTCGAAGACCCAGTACTTC
-	TRBV4-3	16	-	TRBJ2-7	CASSQDSGTAVYEQYF	TGCGCCAGCAGCCAAGATAGCGGGACAGCTGTCTACGAGCAGTACTTC
-	TRBV5-1	17	TRBD1	TRBJ2-2	CASSAGTGQMNTGELFF	TGCGCCAGCAGCGCTGGGACAGGGCAGATGAACACCGGGGAGCTGTTTTTT
-	TRBV6-1	14	-	TRBJ2-7	CASSEAAGSYEQYF	TGTGCCAGCAGTGAAGCGGCAGGGTCCTACGAGCAGTACTTC
-	TRBV11-2	12	-	TRBJ1-4	CASSLDPGKLFF	TGTGCCAGCAGCTTAGATCCGGGAAAACTGTTTTTT
-	TRBV7-2	16	-	TRBJ2-2	CASSLNGRGSTGELFF	TGTGCCAGCAGCTTAAACGGCAGGGGAAGCACCGGGGAGCTGTTTTTT
once	TRBV7-4	15	-	TRBJ2-7	CASSALLRGIYEQYF	TGTGCCAGCAGCGCCCTACTTAGGGGGATCTACGAGCAGTACTTC
few	TRBV29-1	14	-	TRBJ2-3	CSIRTSSVTDTQYF	TGCAGCATCCGTACCTCATCGGTCACAGATACGCAGTATTTT
-	TRBV18	15	-	TRBJ1-5	CASSPKQGGYQPQHF	TGTGCCAGCTCACCAAAACAGGGTGGGTATCAGCCCCAGCATTTT
-	TRBV6-2/TRBV6-3	13	TRBD1	TRBJ1-1	CASSYGRDRAAFF	TGTGCCAGCAGTTACGGCCGGGACAGGGCTGCTTTCTTT
-	TRBV27	15	-	TRBJ2-7	CASSPLDRLLYEQYF	TGTGCCAGCAGCCCACTCGACAGGCTTCTCTACGAGCAGTACTTC
-	TRBV24-1	13	-	TRBJ1-5	CATSAGNHQPQHF	TGTGCCACCAGTGCCGGCAACCATCAGCCCCAGCATTTT
few	TRBV19	15	-	TRBJ1-5	CASTRKDTNNQPQHF	TGTGCCAGTACCAGAAAAGACACTAACAATCAGCCCCAGCATTTT
-	TRBV18	18	TRBD1	TRBJ2-3	CASSPMKTGTGGTDTQYF	TGTGCCAGCTCACCAATGAAGACCGGGACAGGGGGCACAGATACGCAGTATTTT
-	TRBV29-1	14	TRBD2	TRBJ2-2	CSVVTGGLTGELFF	TGCAGCGTTGTAACCGGGGGGTTAACCGGGGAGCTGTTTTTT
-	TRBV20-1	10	-	TRBJ1-5	CSWISRPQHF	TGCAGCTGGATATCGCGGCCCCAGCATTTT
few	TRBV5-4	11	-	TRBJ1-3	CASSSGNTIYF	TGTGCCAGCAGCTCCGGAAACACCATATATTTT
-	TRBV3-1/TRBV3-2	14	TRBD1	TRBJ1-6	CASSQTGGNSPLHF	TGTGCCAGCAGCCAAACAGGGGGCAATTCACCCCTCCACTTT
-	TRBV4-3	15	TRBD1	TRBJ2-5	CASSQDLQGQETQYF	TGCGCCAGCAGCCAAGATCTACAGGGGCAAGAGACCCAGTACTTC
-	TRBV4-2	13	-	TRBJ2-7	CASSLTWTDEQYF	TGTGCCAGCAGCCTCACGTGGACAGACGAGCAGTACTTC
once	TRBV12-3/TRBV12-4	13	-	TRBJ1-4	CASSLGSREKLFF	TGTGCCAGCAGTTTAGGGAGCAGGGAAAAACTGTTTTTT
-	TRBV5-1	15	TRBD1	TRBJ2-3	CASSPPGQELDTQYF	TGCGCCAGCAGCCCCCCGGGACAGGAATTAGATACGCAGTATTTT
-	TRBV7-9	16	TRBD1	TRBJ1-4	CASSPTGDRVREKLFF	TGTGCCAGCAGCCCAACCGGGGACAGGGTGCGGGAAAAACTGTTTTTT
-	TRBV24-1	14	-	TRBJ2-1	CATSPSGTYNEQFF	TGTGCCACCAGCCCTTCCGGGACCTACAATGAGCAGTTCTTC
-	TRBV5-1	15	TRBD1	TRBJ2-5	CASSLSQGDGETQYF	TGCGCCAGCAGCTTGTCACAGGGGGACGGAGAGACCCAGTACTTC
-	TRBV5-1	14	-	TRBJ2-5	CASSSDQPEETQYF	TGCGCCAGCAGCTCAGATCAGCCCGAAGAGACCCAGTACTTC
-	TRBV12-3/TRBV12-4	13	-	TRBJ2-7	CASSLGEGGEQYF	TGTGCCAGCAGTTTAGGCGAAGGGGGCGAGCAGTACTTC
-	TRBV28	14	-	TRBJ2-6	CASGTGSGANVLTF	TGTGCCAGCGGGACCGGATCTGGGGCCAACGTCCTGACTTTC
-	TRBV6-1	17	TRBD1	TRBJ1-4	CASSENYPQGLNEKLFF	TGTGCCAGCAGTGAGAATTACCCACAGGGGCTGAATGAAAAACTGTTTTTT
-	TRBV2	15	-	TRBJ1-4	CASNREGLTNEKLFF	TGTGCCAGCAACCGAGAGGGTTTAACTAATGAAAAACTGTTTTTT
-	TRBV6-6	14	-	TRBJ1-5	CASSFTVNSQPQHF	TGTGCCAGCAGCTTCACAGTGAATTCTCAGCCCCAGCATTTT
-	TRBV7-2	14	-	TRBJ1-4	CASSLVSVSEKLFF	TGTGCCAGCAGCTTAGTTTCGGTTTCCGAAAAACTGTTTTTT
-	TRBV20-1	11	-	TRBJ2-1	CSARTGGAQFF	TGCAGTGCTCGAACCGGAGGGGCCCAGTTCTTC
-	TRBV28	14	-	TRBJ1-1	CASISGGRGTEAFF	TGTGCCAGCATATCTGGGGGCAGAGGAACTGAAGCTTTCTTT
-	TRBV28	16	-	TRBJ1-2	CASSSPGGGLAYGYTF	TGTGCCAGCAGTTCCCCCGGGGGCGGGCTAGCCTATGGCTACACCTTC
-	TRBV7-8	14	-	TRBJ1-5	CASSLAPGNQPQHF	TGTGCCAGCAGCTTAGCGCCAGGGAACCAGCCCCAGCATTTT
-	TRBV28	15	TRBD2	TRBJ2-7	CASKRGPPSSYEQYF	TGTGCCAGCAAGCGGGGACCACCTAGCTCCTACGAGCAGTACTTC
-	TRBV7-9	14	-	TRBJ2-2	CASSLKLNTGELFF	TGTGCCAGCAGCTTAAAGTTGAACACCGGGGAGCTGTTTTTT
-	TRBV19	15	TRBD1	TRBJ2-7	CASSPGQGAPYEQYF	TGTGCCAGTAGTCCGGGACAGGGGGCCCCCTACGAGCAGTACTTC
-	TRBV19	14	-	TRBJ2-2	CASSIGWSTGELFF	TGTGCCAGTAGTATAGGTTGGTCCACCGGGGAGCTGTTTTTT
-	TRBV12-3/TRBV12-4	11	-	TRBJ1-1	CASRRSTEAFF	TGTGCCAGCAGGCGATCCACTGAAGCTTTCTTT
once	TRBV5-1	13	-	TRBJ1-2	CASSSQDNYGYTF	TGCGCCAGCAGCAGCCAGGATAACTATGGCTACACCTTC
-	TRBV6-5	15	-	TRBJ1-5	CASSSGLGGNQPQHF	TGTGCCAGCAGTTCGGGCTTGGGCGGAAATCAGCCCCAGCATTTT